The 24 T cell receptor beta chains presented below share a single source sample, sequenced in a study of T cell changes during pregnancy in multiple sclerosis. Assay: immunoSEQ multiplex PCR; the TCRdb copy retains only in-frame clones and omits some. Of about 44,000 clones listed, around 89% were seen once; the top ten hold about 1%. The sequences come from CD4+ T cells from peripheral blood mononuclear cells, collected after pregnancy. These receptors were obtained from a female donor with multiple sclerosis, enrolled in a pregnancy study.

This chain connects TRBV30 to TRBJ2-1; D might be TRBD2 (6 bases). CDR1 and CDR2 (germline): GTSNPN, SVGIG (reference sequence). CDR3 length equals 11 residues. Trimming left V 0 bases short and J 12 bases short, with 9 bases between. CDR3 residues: CAWSVGGTQFF. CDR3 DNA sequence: TGTGCCTGGAGTGTTGGGGGGACGCAGTTCTTC.

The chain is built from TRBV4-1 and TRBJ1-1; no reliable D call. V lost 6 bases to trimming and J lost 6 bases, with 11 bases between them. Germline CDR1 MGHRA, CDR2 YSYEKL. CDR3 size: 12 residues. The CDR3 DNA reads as TGCGCCAGCAGAGGTCAACGGGCTGAAGCTTTCTTT. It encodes CASRGQRAEAFF.

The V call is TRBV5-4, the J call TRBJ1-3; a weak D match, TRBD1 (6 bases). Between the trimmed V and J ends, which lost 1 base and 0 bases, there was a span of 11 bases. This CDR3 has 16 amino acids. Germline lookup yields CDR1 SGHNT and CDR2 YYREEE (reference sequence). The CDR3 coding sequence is TGTGCCAGCAGCTTGACAGGGACCAACTCTGGAAACACCATATATTTT. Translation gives CASSLTGTNSGNTIYF.

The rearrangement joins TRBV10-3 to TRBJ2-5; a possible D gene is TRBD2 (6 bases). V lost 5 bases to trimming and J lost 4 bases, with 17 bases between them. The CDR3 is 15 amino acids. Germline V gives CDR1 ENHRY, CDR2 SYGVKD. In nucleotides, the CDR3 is TGTGCCATCAGTAACCCAGGGCTGGGGGGAGAGACCCAGTACTTC. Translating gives CAISNPGLGGETQYF.

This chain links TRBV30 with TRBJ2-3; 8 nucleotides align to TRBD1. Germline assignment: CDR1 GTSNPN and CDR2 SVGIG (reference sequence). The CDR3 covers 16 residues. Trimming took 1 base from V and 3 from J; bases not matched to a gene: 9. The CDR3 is CAWSEMRTGLTDTQYF. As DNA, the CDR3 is TGTGCCTGGAGTGAGATGAGGACAGGGCTAACAGATACGCAGTATTTT.

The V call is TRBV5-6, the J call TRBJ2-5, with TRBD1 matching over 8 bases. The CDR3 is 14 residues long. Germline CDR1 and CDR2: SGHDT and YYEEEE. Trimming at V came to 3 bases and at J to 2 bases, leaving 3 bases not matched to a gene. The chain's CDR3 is CASSSDRGQETQYF. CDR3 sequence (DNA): TGTGCCAGCAGCTCAGACAGGGGACAAGAGACCCAGTACTTC.

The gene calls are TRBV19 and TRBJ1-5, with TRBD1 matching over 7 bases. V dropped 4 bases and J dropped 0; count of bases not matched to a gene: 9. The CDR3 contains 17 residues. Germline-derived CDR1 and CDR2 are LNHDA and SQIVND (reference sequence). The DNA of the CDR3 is TGTGCCAGTAGTAAGAGGGGGCGGCTTTATAGCAATCAGCCCCAGCATTTT. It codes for CASSKRGRLYSNQPQHF.

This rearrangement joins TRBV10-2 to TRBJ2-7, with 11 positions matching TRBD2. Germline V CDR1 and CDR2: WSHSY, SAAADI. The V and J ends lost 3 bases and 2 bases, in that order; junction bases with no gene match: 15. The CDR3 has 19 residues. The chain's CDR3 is CASSDEQLAGEFRPYEQYF. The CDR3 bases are TGCGCCAGCAGTGATGAGCAACTAGCGGGAGAGTTTCGCCCCTACGAGCAGTACTTC.

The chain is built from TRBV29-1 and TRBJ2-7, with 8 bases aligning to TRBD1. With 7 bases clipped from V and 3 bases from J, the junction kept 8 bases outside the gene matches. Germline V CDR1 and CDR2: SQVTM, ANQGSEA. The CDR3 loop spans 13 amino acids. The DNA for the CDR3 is TGCAGCGCCCGGACAGGGACTTACTACGAGCAGTACTTC. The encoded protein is CSARTGTYYEQYF.

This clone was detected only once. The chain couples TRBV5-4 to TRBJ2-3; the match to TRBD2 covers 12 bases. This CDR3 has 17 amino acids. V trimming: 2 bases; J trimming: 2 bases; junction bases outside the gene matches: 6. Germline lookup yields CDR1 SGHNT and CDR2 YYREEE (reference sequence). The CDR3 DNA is TGTGCCAGCAGCTTAGGGGGACTAGCGGGTAACACAGATACGCAGTATTTT. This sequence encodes CASSLGGLAGNTDTQYF.

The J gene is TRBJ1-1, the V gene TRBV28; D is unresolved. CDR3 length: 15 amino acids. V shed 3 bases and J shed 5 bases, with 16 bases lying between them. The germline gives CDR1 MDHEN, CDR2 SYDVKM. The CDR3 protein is CASSFGGSLGTEAFF. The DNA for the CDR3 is TGTGCCAGCAGTTTTGGAGGGAGTTTAGGGACTGAAGCTTTCTTT.

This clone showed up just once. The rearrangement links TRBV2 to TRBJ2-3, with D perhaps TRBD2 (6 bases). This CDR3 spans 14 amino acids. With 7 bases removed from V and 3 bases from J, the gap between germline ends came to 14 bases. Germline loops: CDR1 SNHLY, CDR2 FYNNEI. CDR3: CASTLSGGTDTQYF. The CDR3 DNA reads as TGTGCCAGCACCCTGTCCGGGGGAACAGATACGCAGTATTTT.

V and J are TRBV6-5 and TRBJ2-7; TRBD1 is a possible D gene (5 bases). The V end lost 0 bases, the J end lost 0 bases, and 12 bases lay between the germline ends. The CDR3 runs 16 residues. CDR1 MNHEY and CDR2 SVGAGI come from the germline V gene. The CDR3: CASSYSRQSHSYEQYF. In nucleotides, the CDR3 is TGTGCCAGCAGTTACTCCCGACAGTCCCACTCCTACGAGCAGTACTTC.

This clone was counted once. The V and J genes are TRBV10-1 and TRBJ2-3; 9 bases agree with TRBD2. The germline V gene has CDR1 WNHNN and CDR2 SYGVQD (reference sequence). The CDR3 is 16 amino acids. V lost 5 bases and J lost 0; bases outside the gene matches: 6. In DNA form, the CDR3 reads TGCGCCAGCAGTTTATTAGCGGGGGAAAGCACAGATACGCAGTATTTT. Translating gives CASSLLAGESTDTQYF.

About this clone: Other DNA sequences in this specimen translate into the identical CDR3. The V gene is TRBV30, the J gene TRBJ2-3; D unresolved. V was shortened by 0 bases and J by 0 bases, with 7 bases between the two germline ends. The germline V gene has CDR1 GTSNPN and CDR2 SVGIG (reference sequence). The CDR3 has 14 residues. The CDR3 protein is CAWSVGGSTDTQYF. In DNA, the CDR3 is TGTGCCTGGAGTGTCGGCGGAAGCACAGATACGCAGTATTTT. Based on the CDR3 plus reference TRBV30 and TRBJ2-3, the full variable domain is SQTIHQWPATLVQPVGSPLSLECTVEGTSNPNLYWYRQAAGRGLQLLFYSVGIGQISSEVPQNLSASRPQDRQFILSSKKLLLSDSGFYLCAWSVGGSTDTQYFGPGTRLTVL.

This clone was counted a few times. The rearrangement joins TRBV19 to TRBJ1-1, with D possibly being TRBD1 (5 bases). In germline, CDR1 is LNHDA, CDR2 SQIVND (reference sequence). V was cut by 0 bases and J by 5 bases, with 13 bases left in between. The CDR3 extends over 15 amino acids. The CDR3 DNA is TGTGCCAGTAGTATAGAGGGTGGAGGGGTGACTGAAGCTTTCTTT. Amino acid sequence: CASSIEGGGVTEAFF.

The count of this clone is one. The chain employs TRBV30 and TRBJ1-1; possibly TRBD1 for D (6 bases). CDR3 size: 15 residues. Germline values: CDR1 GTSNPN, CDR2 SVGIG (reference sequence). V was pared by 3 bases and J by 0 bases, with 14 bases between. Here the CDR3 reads CAWRGGAGVNTEAFF. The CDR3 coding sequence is TGTGCCTGGAGAGGGGGGGCAGGGGTGAACACTGAAGCTTTCTTT.

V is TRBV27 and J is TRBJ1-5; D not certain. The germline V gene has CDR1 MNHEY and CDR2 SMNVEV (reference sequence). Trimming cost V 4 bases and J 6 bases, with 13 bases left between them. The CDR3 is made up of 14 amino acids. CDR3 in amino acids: CASSCREVRQPQHF. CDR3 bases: TGTGCCAGCAGTTGCCGGGAAGTGCGTCAGCCCCAGCATTTT.

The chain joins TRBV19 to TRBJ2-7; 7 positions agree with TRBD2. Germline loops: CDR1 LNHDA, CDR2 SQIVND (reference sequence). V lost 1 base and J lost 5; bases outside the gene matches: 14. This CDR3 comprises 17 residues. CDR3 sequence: CASSIGTAGGSRNEQYF. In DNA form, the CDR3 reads TGTGCCAGTAGTATAGGGACGGCGGGCGGGAGTCGGAACGAGCAGTACTTC.

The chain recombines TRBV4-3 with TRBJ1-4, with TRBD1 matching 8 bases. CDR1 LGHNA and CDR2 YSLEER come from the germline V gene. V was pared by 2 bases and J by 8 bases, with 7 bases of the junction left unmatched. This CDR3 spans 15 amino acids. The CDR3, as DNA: TGCGCCAGCAGCCAATCGACAGGGGCGGGCGAAAAACTGTTTTTT. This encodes CASSQSTGAGEKLFF.

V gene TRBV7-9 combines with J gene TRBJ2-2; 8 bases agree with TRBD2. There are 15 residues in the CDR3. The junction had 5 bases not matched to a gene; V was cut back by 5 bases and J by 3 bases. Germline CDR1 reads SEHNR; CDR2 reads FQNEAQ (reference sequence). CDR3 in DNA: TGTGCCAGCAGCAGCACTAGCGGATACACCGGGGAGCTGTTTTTT. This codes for CASSSTSGYTGELFF.

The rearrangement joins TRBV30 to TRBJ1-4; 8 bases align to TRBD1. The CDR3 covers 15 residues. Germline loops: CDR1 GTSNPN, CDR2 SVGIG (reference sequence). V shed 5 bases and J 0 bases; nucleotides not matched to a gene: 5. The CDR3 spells CAWVPGQATNEKLFF. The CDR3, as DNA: TGTGCCTGGGTCCCGGGACAGGCAACTAATGAAAAACTGTTTTTT.

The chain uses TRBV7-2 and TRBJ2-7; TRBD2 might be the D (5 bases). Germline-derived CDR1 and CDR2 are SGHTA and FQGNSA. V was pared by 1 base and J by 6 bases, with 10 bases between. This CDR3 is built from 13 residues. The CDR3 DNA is TGTGCCAGCAGCTTAGGAGGGCTAGGCGAGCAGTACTTC. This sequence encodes CASSLGGLGEQYF.

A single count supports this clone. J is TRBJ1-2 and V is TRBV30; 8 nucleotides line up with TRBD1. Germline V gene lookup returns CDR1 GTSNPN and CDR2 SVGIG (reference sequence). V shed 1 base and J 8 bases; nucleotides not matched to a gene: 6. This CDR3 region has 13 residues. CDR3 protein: CAWSADRGGGYTF. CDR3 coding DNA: TGTGCCTGGAGTGCTGACAGGGGAGGCGGCTACACCTTC. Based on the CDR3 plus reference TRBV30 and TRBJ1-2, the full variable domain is SQTIHQWPATLVQPVGSPLSLECTVEGTSNPNLYWYRQAAGRGLQLLFYSVGIGQISSEVPQNLSASRPQDRQFILSSKKLLLSDSGFYLCAWSADRGGGYTFGSGTRLTVV.